Presented here are 3 T cell receptor beta chains from one specimen sequenced in a study of follicular helper T cells after annual influenza vaccination. Time point described: 2014-2015 season, 7 days after vaccination. Profiled with immunoSEQ multiplex PCR; TCRdb holds only in-frame clones, not every one. Of about 3,200 clones listed, about 81% were seen once; the top ten hold under 1.4%. The source was CXCR5+ CD38- circulating T follicular helper cells from blood, collected 7 days after influenza vaccination. As to subset: circulating Tfh, non-naive CD4+CXCR5+PD-1+ (ICOS+CD38+ or ICOS-CD38-). Every receptor here comes from an adult who received the influenza vaccine.

V is TRBV10-3 and J is TRBJ1-2, with D perhaps TRBD1 (5 bases). V lost 2 bases and J 1 base, leaving 11 bases between the germline ends. Germline values: CDR1 ENHRY, CDR2 SYGVKD. This CDR3 has 15 residues. CDR3: CAISEGQGGNYGYTF. In nucleotides, the CDR3 is TGTGCCATCAGTGAGGGGCAGGGAGGTAACTATGGCTACACCTTC.

The chain combines TRBV27 with TRBJ2-3, with TRBD2 identical over 10 bases. Trimming removed 1 base from V and 2 bases from J; junction bases left unmatched: 6. Germline lookup yields CDR1 MNHEY and CDR2 SMNVEV (reference sequence). The CDR3 totals 17 residues. In DNA, the CDR3 is TGTGCCAGCAGTTTATTGCCTAGCGGGGGACTCACAGATACGCAGTATTTT. This codes for CASSLLPSGGLTDTQYF.

The chain carries TRBV9 and TRBJ1-3; 9 nucleotides agree with TRBD1. The V segment lost 0 bases and the J segment 5 bases; nucleotides outside the gene matches: 6. Germline CDR1 reads SGDLS; CDR2 reads YYNGEE. This CDR3 spans 16 amino acids. In DNA form, the CDR3 reads TGTGCCAGCAGCGTAGCTGGGACAGGGTCCAGAAACACCATATATTTT. Protein: CASSVAGTGSRNTIYF.